The 7 T cell receptor beta chains below all came from one sample that was sequenced in a study of Graves' ophthalmopathy and Graves' hyperthyroidism. Amplification of the TCR beta CDR3 regions used RNA transcripts (as template). The first round was an RT-PCR with HTBI primers, and the second round was a multiplex PCR. A single record per CDR3 protein comes from TCRdb applying MiXCR to the multiplex PCR reads. This sample has hundreds of thousands of distinct CDR3 sequences, with about 44% found just once. Sequencing used peripheral blood. All receptors derive from an adult man with Graves' ophthalmopathy.

This clonotype was recorded at least ten times. Here the CDR3 DNA reads TGTGCCAGCAGCCCCCCCGGGAGGGATCAGCCCCAGCATTTT. It yields the protein CASSPPGRDQPQHF. The chain is built from TRBV12-3 or TRBV12-4 and TRBJ1-5; D remains ambiguous. Trimming left V 6 bases short and J 5 bases short, with 14 bases between. This CDR3 comprises 14 residues.

With regard to this clonotype: It is likely a read error, because the conserved phenylalanine at the end of the CDR3 is missing. V and J are TRBV9 and TRBJ1-1; D is unresolved. CDR1 and CDR2 (germline): SGDLS, YYNGEE. V lost 0 bases, J lost 3 bases, and 15 bases lay in between. The CDR3 is 16 amino acids. The CDR3 is CASSVAAYRVDTEAFS. The CDR3 coding sequence is TGTGCCAGCAGCGTAGCTGCCTATAGGGTCGACACTGAAGCTTTCTCT.

This clonotype was picked up a small number of times. Mismatch with germline at one junction end may stem from a read error. The rearrangement joins TRBV10-2 to TRBJ1-4, with TRBD1 matching 10 bases. The CDR3 runs to 16 residues. Germline V gene lookup returns CDR1 WSHSY and CDR2 SAAADI. CDR3 DNA: TGTGCCAGCAGCACTTACCGGACAGGGGGGAATGAAAAACTGTTTTTT. It encodes CASSTYRTGGNEKLFF.

This clonotype was picked up many times. The chain combines TRBV20-1 with TRBJ1-2; D is uncertain. Germline V gene sequence: CDR1 DFQATT, CDR2 SNEGSKA (reference sequence). The CDR3 loop spans 14 amino acids. The germline V and J ends were trimmed by 4 bases and 7 bases, with 19 bases remaining between them. The CDR3 bases are TGCAGTGCTACTCCGCAGGCTCTTGGAGGTGGCTACACCTTC. This encodes CSATPQALGGGYTF.

J is TRBJ1-5 and V is TRBV29-1; 10 positions agree with TRBD1. Germline loops: CDR1 SQVTM, CDR2 ANQGSEA. V trimming: 6 bases; J trimming: 2 bases; junction bases outside the gene matches: 4. CDR3 length: 14 amino acids. CDR3 DNA sequence: TGCAGCGTGCTGGGACAGGGGCGCAATCAGCCCCAGCATTTT. Protein product: CSVLGQGRNQPQHF.

This sequence joins TRBV11-2 and TRBJ1-4, with 8 nucleotides matching TRBD1. J gave up 9 bases and V 5 bases, and 11 bases lay outside the gene matches. The germline V gene encodes CDR1 SGHAT and CDR2 FQNNGV. The CDR3 spans 15 residues. This chain's CDR3 is CASSPGQGEGKKLFF. The CDR3 nucleotides are TGTGCCAGCAGCCCTGGACAGGGCGAGGGGAAAAAACTGTTTTTT.

This clonotype occurred many times. The chain has TRBV2 and TRBJ1-1, with D uncertain. V was pared by 7 bases and J by 0 bases, with 12 bases between. This CDR3 region has 14 residues. CDR1 and CDR2 (germline): SNHLY, FYNNEI. CDR3 residues: CASKWSPMNTEAFF. The DNA of the CDR3 is TGTGCCAGCAAGTGGAGTCCCATGAACACTGAAGCTTTCTTT.